This T cell receptor beta chain came from a study of circulating CD8 cells and anti-PD-1 response in melanoma. Study-level results: A small cohort with few responders supplied the baseline and M1 comparisons. Clonotype sharing was highest between DPOS and TIGIT subsets. Diversity ranked highest in DNEG and lowest in TIGIT subsets.

The CDR3 totals 15 residues. CDR1 and CDR2 (germline): LNHDA, SQIVND (reference sequence). V was shortened by 1 base and J by 4 bases, with 14 bases between the two germline ends. Notes on this clonotype: Its target is not known. A much larger clone lies a single base off, so this may be a read error. The CDR3 ends on some other residue instead of the conserved phenylalanine or tryptophan, so this is likely a read error.

TCR libraries were prepared from 15 ng of total RNA with the QIAseq Immune Repertoire TCR panel. TCRdb used MiXCR to reprocess the reads, holding one entry per CDR3 protein. This table has more than 950 distinct CDR3 sequences, 9.4% appearing once. Sorting of live CD3+CD8+TCRalphabeta+ cells by PD-1 and/or TIGIT gave four subsets. The clonotype was recovered from a human donor with melanoma. The sequences come from CD8+ T cells from PBMCs, collected at baseline or after one month of anti-PD-1 therapy (not recorded which). The chain joins TRBV19 to TRBJ2-7; D perhaps matches TRBD1 (5 bases). The CDR3 is CASSIGAGIAYEQYS. Written as DNA, the CDR3 is TGTGCCAGTAGTATAGGGGCAGGGATTGCATACGAGCAGTACTCC.